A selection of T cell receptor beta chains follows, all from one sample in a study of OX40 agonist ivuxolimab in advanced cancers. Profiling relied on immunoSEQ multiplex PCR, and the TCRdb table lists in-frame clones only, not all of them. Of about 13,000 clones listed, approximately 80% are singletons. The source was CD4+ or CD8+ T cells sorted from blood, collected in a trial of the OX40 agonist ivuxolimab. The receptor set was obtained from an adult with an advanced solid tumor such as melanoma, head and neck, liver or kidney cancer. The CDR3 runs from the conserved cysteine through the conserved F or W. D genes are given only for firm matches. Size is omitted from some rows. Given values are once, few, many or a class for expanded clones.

cdr3_aa: CASSSAERISSYNEQFF; cdr3_nt: TGTGCCAGCAGCTCCGCGGAGCGGATAAGCTCCTACAATGAGCAGTTCTTC; cdr3_length: 17; clone_size: .; j_call: TRBJ2-1; d_call: .; v_call: TRBV13
cdr3_aa: CAINGGNEQFF; cdr3_nt: TGTGCCATCAACGGCGGGAATGAGCAGTTCTTC; cdr3_length: 11; clone_size: .; j_call: TRBJ2-1; d_call: .; v_call: TRBV10-3
cdr3_aa: CSVVGAGGGYGYTF; cdr3_nt: TGCAGCGTTGTTGGGGCAGGGGGCGGCTATGGCTACACCTTC; cdr3_length: 14; clone_size: .; j_call: TRBJ1-2; d_call: TRBD1; v_call: TRBV29-1
cdr3_aa: CASSSREGGTGELFF; cdr3_nt: TGTGCCAGCAGCTCCCGTGAGGGCGGCACCGGGGAGCTGTTTTTT; cdr3_length: 15; clone_size: .; j_call: TRBJ2-2; d_call: .; v_call: TRBV7-2
cdr3_aa: CAWSVGRAEQYF; cdr3_nt: TGTGCCTGGAGTGTAGGACGGGCTGAGCAGTACTTC; cdr3_length: 12; clone_size: .; j_call: TRBJ2-7; d_call: .; v_call: TRBV30
cdr3_aa: CASSYGLEALNEQFF; cdr3_nt: TGTGCCAGCAGTTACGGCTTAGAAGCACTCAATGAGCAGTTCTTC; cdr3_length: 15; clone_size: .; j_call: TRBJ2-1; d_call: .; v_call: TRBV6-5
cdr3_aa: CASSLPTSKDTQYF; cdr3_nt: TGTGCCAGCAGCTTACCGACATCAAAAGATACGCAGTATTTT; cdr3_length: 14; clone_size: .; j_call: TRBJ2-3; d_call: .; v_call: TRBV7-8
cdr3_aa: CASSLAEGGTGNTIYF; cdr3_nt: TGTGCCAGCAGCCTAGCGGAGGGGGGGACTGGAAACACCATATATTTT; cdr3_length: 16; clone_size: .; j_call: TRBJ1-3; d_call: .; v_call: TRBV9
cdr3_aa: CASSVEGPYNEQFF; cdr3_nt: TGTGCCAGCAGCGTAGAGGGGCCCTACAATGAGCAGTTCTTC; cdr3_length: 14; clone_size: .; j_call: TRBJ2-1; d_call: .; v_call: TRBV9
cdr3_aa: CASSYSRDRGDYGYTF; cdr3_nt: TGTGCCAGCAGTTATTCAAGGGACAGGGGAGACTATGGCTACACCTTC; cdr3_length: 16; clone_size: .; j_call: TRBJ1-2; d_call: TRBD1; v_call: TRBV6-6
cdr3_aa: CASSLDLGAAEAFF; cdr3_nt: TGTGCCAGCAGCTTAGATTTAGGGGCCGCTGAAGCTTTCTTT; cdr3_length: 14; clone_size: .; j_call: TRBJ1-1; d_call: .; v_call: TRBV11-3
cdr3_aa: CASSPDWDAYEQYF; cdr3_nt: TGTGCCAGCAGCCCTGACTGGGACGCCTACGAGCAGTACTTC; cdr3_length: 14; clone_size: .; j_call: TRBJ2-7; d_call: .; v_call: TRBV6-5
cdr3_aa: CASSGGYTEAFF; cdr3_nt: TGTGCCAGCAGTGGGGGGTACACTGAAGCTTTCTTT; cdr3_length: 12; clone_size: .; j_call: TRBJ1-1; d_call: .; v_call: TRBV2
cdr3_aa: CASSLDRIYGYTF; cdr3_nt: TGTGCCAGCAGCTTAGACAGGATCTATGGCTACACCTTC; cdr3_length: 13; clone_size: .; j_call: TRBJ1-2; d_call: .; v_call: TRBV13
cdr3_aa: CASSSGLLAENTGELFF; cdr3_nt: TGTGCTAGCAGCTCAGGCCTACTAGCTGAGAACACCGGGGAGCTGTTTTTT; cdr3_length: 17; clone_size: .; j_call: TRBJ2-2; d_call: .; v_call: TRBV7-7
cdr3_aa: CASIGQFSFYSNQPQHF; cdr3_nt: TGTGCCAGCATCGGGCAGTTCTCCTTTTATAGCAATCAGCCCCAGCATTTT; cdr3_length: 17; clone_size: .; j_call: TRBJ1-5; d_call: .; v_call: TRBV7-6
cdr3_aa: CASSFRPVDGYTF; cdr3_nt: TGTGCCAGCAGTTTTAGGCCGGTGGATGGCTACACCTTC; cdr3_length: 13; clone_size: once; j_call: TRBJ1-2; d_call: .; v_call: TRBV28
cdr3_aa: CASTLTRTGGRGEQFF; cdr3_nt: TGCGCCAGCACCCTGACCCGGACAGGGGGCAGAGGTGAGCAGTTCTTC; cdr3_length: 16; clone_size: .; j_call: TRBJ2-1; d_call: TRBD1; v_call: TRBV5-1
cdr3_aa: CASSLGGVYTEAFF; cdr3_nt: TGTGCCAGCAGCTTAGGGGGGGTCTACACTGAAGCTTTCTTT; cdr3_length: 14; clone_size: once; j_call: TRBJ1-1; d_call: .; v_call: TRBV11-2
cdr3_aa: CASSTSGKPGSGEQYF; cdr3_nt: TGTGCCAGTAGTACCTCGGGAAAGCCCGGATCCGGGGAGCAGTACTTC; cdr3_length: 16; clone_size: .; j_call: TRBJ2-7; d_call: .; v_call: TRBV19
cdr3_aa: CASSLSRNNEQFF; cdr3_nt: TGTGCCAGCAGTTTATCCCGAAACAATGAGCAGTTCTTC; cdr3_length: 13; clone_size: .; j_call: TRBJ2-1; d_call: .; v_call: TRBV27
cdr3_aa: CASSRQGTGELFF; cdr3_nt: TGTGCCAGCAGTAGACAGGGAACCGGGGAGCTGTTTTTT; cdr3_length: 13; clone_size: .; j_call: TRBJ2-2; d_call: TRBD1; v_call: TRBV7-3
cdr3_aa: CASSPTVQGTQYF; cdr3_nt: TGTGCCAGCAGTCCCACAGTCCAAGGGACCCAGTACTTC; cdr3_length: 13; clone_size: .; j_call: TRBJ2-5; d_call: .; v_call: TRBV27
cdr3_aa: CASTSPTGGNEQFF; cdr3_nt: TGTGCCAGCACCTCCCCCACTGGGGGTAATGAGCAGTTCTTC; cdr3_length: 14; clone_size: .; j_call: TRBJ2-1; d_call: .; v_call: TRBV5-6
cdr3_aa: CASGEGGGNEQFF; cdr3_nt: TGCGCCAGCGGGGAGGGGGGAGGCAATGAGCAGTTCTTC; cdr3_length: 13; clone_size: .; j_call: TRBJ2-1; d_call: .; v_call: TRBV5-1
cdr3_aa: CASSLDGFNEQYF; cdr3_nt: TGTGCCAGCAGCTTAGACGGGTTCAACGAGCAGTACTTC; cdr3_length: 13; clone_size: .; j_call: TRBJ2-7; d_call: .; v_call: TRBV7-3
cdr3_aa: CASSPLTDRKETQYF; cdr3_nt: TGTGCCAGCAGTCCGCTTACGGACAGGAAGGAGACCCAGTACTTC; cdr3_length: 15; clone_size: .; j_call: TRBJ2-5; d_call: TRBD1; v_call: TRBV28
cdr3_aa: CASSSNEQANYGYTF; cdr3_nt: TGTGCCAGCAGTTCAAATGAACAGGCTAACTATGGCTACACCTTC; cdr3_length: 15; clone_size: .; j_call: TRBJ1-2; d_call: .; v_call: TRBV28
cdr3_aa: CASSPTSGGFPHTRTDTQYF; cdr3_nt: TGTGCCAGCAGCCCTACTAGCGGGGGGTTCCCCCACACACGCACAGATACGCAGTATTTT; cdr3_length: 20; clone_size: .; j_call: TRBJ2-3; d_call: TRBD2; v_call: TRBV16
cdr3_aa: CASSPTGLGDNEQFF; cdr3_nt: TGTGCCAGCAGCCCCACGGGACTAGGTGACAATGAGCAGTTCTTC; cdr3_length: 15; clone_size: medium-sized; j_call: TRBJ2-1; d_call: TRBD2; v_call: TRBV27
cdr3_aa: CASSGGRGGNQPQHF; cdr3_nt: TGTGCCAGCAGTGGAGGGCGTGGGGGCAATCAGCCCCAGCATTTT; cdr3_length: 15; clone_size: few; j_call: TRBJ1-5; d_call: .; v_call: TRBV6-1
cdr3_aa: CASSETDRAGNTIYF; cdr3_nt: TGTGCCAGCAGTGAAACGGACAGGGCTGGAAACACCATATATTTT; cdr3_length: 15; clone_size: once; j_call: TRBJ1-3; d_call: TRBD1; v_call: TRBV6-1
cdr3_aa: CASSLVAPRETQYF; cdr3_nt: TGTGCCAGCAGCTTAGTAGCGCCTCGAGAGACCCAGTACTTC; cdr3_length: 14; clone_size: few; j_call: TRBJ2-5; d_call: .; v_call: TRBV7-9
cdr3_aa: CSVEGPYEQYF; cdr3_nt: TGCAGCGTTGAGGGCCCCTACGAGCAGTACTTC; cdr3_length: 11; clone_size: .; j_call: TRBJ2-7; d_call: .; v_call: TRBV29-1
cdr3_aa: CASSQTPSGILGWNTGELFF; cdr3_nt: TGTGCCAGCAGCCAAACCCCTAGCGGGATATTGGGTTGGAACACCGGGGAGCTGTTTTTT; cdr3_length: 20; clone_size: medium-sized; j_call: TRBJ2-2; d_call: TRBD2; v_call: TRBV4-2
cdr3_aa: CASSPSRANPHGYTF; cdr3_nt: TGTGCCAGCAGCCCCTCTCGGGCTAATCCTCATGGCTACACCTTC; cdr3_length: 15; clone_size: few; j_call: TRBJ1-2; d_call: .; v_call: TRBV9
cdr3_aa: CASSYPSEQFF; cdr3_nt: TGTGCCAGCAGTTACCCTAGTGAGCAGTTCTTC; cdr3_length: 11; clone_size: .; j_call: TRBJ2-1; d_call: .; v_call: TRBV6-5
cdr3_aa: CASSSPGTTSNQPQHF; cdr3_nt: TGTGCCAGCAGTTCCCCCGGGACAACTAGCAATCAGCCCCAGCATTTT; cdr3_length: 16; clone_size: .; j_call: TRBJ1-5; d_call: .; v_call: TRBV6-6
cdr3_aa: CASSFRTWDTGELFF; cdr3_nt: TGCGCCAGCAGCTTCAGAACTTGGGACACCGGGGAGCTGTTTTTT; cdr3_length: 15; clone_size: few; j_call: TRBJ2-2; d_call: .; v_call: TRBV5-1
cdr3_aa: CASSYSRRSGRSYNEQFF; cdr3_nt: TGTGCCAGCAGTTACTCGAGACGTAGCGGGCGGTCCTACAATGAGCAGTTCTTC; cdr3_length: 18; clone_size: once; j_call: TRBJ2-1; d_call: TRBD2; v_call: TRBV6-8
cdr3_aa: CASSIVRDRSNQPQHF; cdr3_nt: TGTGCCAGTAGTATTGTCCGGGACAGGTCCAATCAGCCCCAGCATTTT; cdr3_length: 16; clone_size: .; j_call: TRBJ1-5; d_call: TRBD1; v_call: TRBV19